The rows below give T cell receptor beta chains drawn from one sample of a study of cytomegalovirus exposure and HLA in healthy donors. Profiled with immunoSEQ multiplex PCR; TCRdb holds only in-frame clones, not every one. The sample includes 180,000 or so clones, 82% of them seen just once. The source material was PBMCs. The receptors stem from a man aged 35-49 years in good health and CMV-seronegative. CDR3s include the opening cysteine and the closing phenylalanine or tryptophan. Each record gives: clone size, V gene, J gene, D gene, CDR3 protein, CDR3 DNA. The D gene is left open where the match is weak. Clone size, where shown, is once, few, many, or a class for clones that have expanded.

abundance: NA
v_gene: TRBV27
j_gene: TRBJ1-2
d_gene: NA
CDR3aa: CASSQWGTDGYGYTF
CDR3nt: TGTGCCAGCAGTCAGTGGGGGACTGATGGGTATGGCTACACCTTC

abundance: NA
v_gene: TRBV7-9
j_gene: TRBJ2-1
d_gene: TRBD2
CDR3aa: CASSSSGRSDEQFF
CDR3nt: TGTGCCAGCAGCTCTAGCGGGAGAAGCGATGAGCAGTTCTTC

abundance: NA
v_gene: TRBV18
j_gene: TRBJ2-7
d_gene: TRBD1
CDR3aa: CASSPPRTGAYEQYF
CDR3nt: TGTGCCAGCTCACCCCCTCGGACAGGTGCTTACGAGCAGTACTTC

abundance: once
v_gene: TRBV29-1
j_gene: TRBJ2-7
d_gene: TRBD1
CDR3aa: CSVEYWDREGEQYF
CDR3nt: TGCAGCGTTGAATATTGGGACAGGGAGGGCGAGCAGTACTTC

abundance: NA
v_gene: TRBV5-1
j_gene: TRBJ2-5
d_gene: TRBD2
CDR3aa: CASSPTSGGGKETQYF
CDR3nt: TGCGCCAGCAGCCCGACTAGCGGGGGCGGGAAAGAGACCCAGTACTTC

abundance: once
v_gene: TRBV28
j_gene: TRBJ2-7
d_gene: TRBD1
CDR3aa: CASREQGGPYEQYF
CDR3nt: TGTGCCAGCAGGGAACAGGGGGGTCCCTACGAGCAGTACTTC

abundance: once
v_gene: TRBV7-2
j_gene: TRBJ1-1
d_gene: NA
CDR3aa: CASSSTFIATEAFF
CDR3nt: TGTGCCAGCAGCTCCACATTTATAGCCACTGAAGCTTTCTTT

abundance: NA
v_gene: TRBV11-2
j_gene: TRBJ2-7
d_gene: TRBD1
CDR3aa: CASSRGQVSYEQYF
CDR3nt: TGTGCCAGCAGCCGCGGACAGGTCTCCTACGAGCAGTACTTC

abundance: NA
v_gene: TRBV5-4
j_gene: TRBJ2-5
d_gene: TRBD1
CDR3aa: CASSPQGARLETQYF
CDR3nt: TGTGCCAGCAGCCCACAGGGGGCGAGATTGGAGACCCAGTACTTC

abundance: NA
v_gene: TRBV21-1
j_gene: TRBJ2-7
d_gene: NA
CDR3aa: CASSRNRGQRGSYEQYF
CDR3nt: TGTGCCAGCAGCAGAAACAGGGGGCAGCGGGGAAGCTACGAGCAGTACTTC

abundance: few
v_gene: TRBV19
j_gene: TRBJ2-5
d_gene: NA
CDR3aa: CASSIDSPGQETQYF
CDR3nt: TGTGCCAGTAGTATTGATAGCCCGGGTCAAGAGACCCAGTACTTC

abundance: NA
v_gene: TRBV27
j_gene: TRBJ1-2
d_gene: TRBD1
CDR3aa: CASSPRTGNGYTF
CDR3nt: TGTGCCAGCAGTCCCCGGACAGGGAATGGCTACACCTTC

abundance: once
v_gene: TRBV6-5
j_gene: TRBJ2-7
d_gene: NA
CDR3aa: CASSYSNRDRDEQYF
CDR3nt: TGTGCCAGCAGTTACTCGAACAGGGATAGAGACGAGCAGTACTTC

abundance: NA
v_gene: TRBV18
j_gene: TRBJ1-6
d_gene: NA
CDR3aa: CASSPDGEGGSPLHF
CDR3nt: TGTGCCAGCTCTCCCGACGGGGAGGGGGGTTCACCCCTCCACTTT

abundance: NA
v_gene: TRBV5-1
j_gene: TRBJ2-2
d_gene: NA
CDR3aa: CASRYQPEVGTGELFF
CDR3nt: TGCGCCAGCAGATACCAGCCGGAGGTCGGCACCGGGGAGCTGTTTTTT

abundance: NA
v_gene: TRBV5-4
j_gene: TRBJ2-5
d_gene: NA
CDR3aa: CASSRARGETQYF
CDR3nt: TGTGCCAGCAGCCGGGCCCGGGGGGAGACCCAGTACTTC

abundance: NA
v_gene: TRBV2
j_gene: TRBJ1-5
d_gene: TRBD1
CDR3aa: CASTTGTGGGQPQHF
CDR3nt: TGTGCCAGCACCACCGGGACAGGGGGGGGTCAGCCCCAGCATTTT

abundance: NA
v_gene: TRBV11-3
j_gene: TRBJ1-2
d_gene: TRBD1
CDR3aa: CASSPLSTGYDGYTF
CDR3nt: TGTGCCAGCAGCCCACTGTCGACAGGGTACGACGGCTACACCTTC

abundance: NA
v_gene: TRBV7-6
j_gene: TRBJ2-1
d_gene: NA
CDR3aa: CASSLDRATYNEQFF
CDR3nt: TGTGCCAGCAGCTTAGACAGGGCCACCTACAATGAGCAGTTCTTC

abundance: NA
v_gene: TRBV5-1
j_gene: TRBJ1-2
d_gene: TRBD1
CDR3aa: CASSLGQGRYGYTF
CDR3nt: TGCGCCAGCAGCTTGGGACAGGGGCGCTATGGCTACACCTTC

abundance: NA
v_gene: TRBV7-2
j_gene: TRBJ2-2
d_gene: NA
CDR3aa: CASSLWIWRDNTGELFF
CDR3nt: TGTGCCAGCAGCTTATGGATATGGCGGGATAACACCGGGGAGCTGTTTTTT

abundance: NA
v_gene: TRBV28
j_gene: TRBJ1-1
d_gene: TRBD1
CDR3aa: CASSSPRTGQNTEAFF
CDR3nt: TGTGCCAGCAGTTCCCCCAGGACAGGTCAGAACACTGAAGCTTTCTTT

abundance: once
v_gene: TRBV9
j_gene: TRBJ1-6
d_gene: NA
CDR3aa: CASSAGLPLHF
CDR3nt: TGTGCCAGCAGCGCCGGGTTACCCCTCCACTTT

abundance: NA
v_gene: TRBV29-1
j_gene: TRBJ1-1
d_gene: NA
CDR3aa: CSIPGVMNTEAFF
CDR3nt: TGCAGCATACCGGGAGTTATGAACACTGAAGCTTTCTTT

abundance: once
v_gene: TRBV10-3
j_gene: TRBJ2-2
d_gene: NA
CDR3aa: CAISDQSGELFF
CDR3nt: TGTGCCATCAGTGATCAGTCCGGGGAGCTGTTTTTT

abundance: NA
v_gene: TRBV4-3
j_gene: TRBJ2-7
d_gene: TRBD2
CDR3aa: CASSQEASGSSRSYEQYF
CDR3nt: TGCGCCAGCAGCCAAGAAGCTAGCGGGAGTAGTCGCTCCTACGAGCAGTACTTC

abundance: NA
v_gene: TRBV30
j_gene: TRBJ2-1
d_gene: NA
CDR3aa: CAWSVKGSYNEQFF
CDR3nt: TGTGCCTGGAGTGTTAAGGGGTCATACAATGAGCAGTTCTTC

abundance: NA
v_gene: TRBV5-1
j_gene: TRBJ2-3
d_gene: NA
CDR3aa: CASSFLADTQYF
CDR3nt: TGCGCCAGCAGCTTCTTAGCGGATACGCAGTATTTT

abundance: NA
v_gene: TRBV2
j_gene: TRBJ2-1
d_gene: NA
CDR3aa: CASMKSVTEQFF
CDR3nt: TGTGCCAGCATGAAGAGTGTAACGGAGCAGTTCTTC

abundance: NA
v_gene: TRBV29-1
j_gene: TRBJ1-6
d_gene: TRBD1
CDR3aa: CSVSTGYNSPLHF
CDR3nt: TGCAGCGTTTCGACAGGGTATAATTCACCCCTCCACTTT

abundance: NA
v_gene: TRBV28
j_gene: TRBJ1-6
d_gene: TRBD1
CDR3aa: CASRVTGALGSPLHF
CDR3nt: TGTGCCAGCAGGGTAACAGGGGCCCTAGGTTCACCCCTCCACTTT

abundance: NA
v_gene: TRBV18
j_gene: TRBJ1-1
d_gene: TRBD1
CDR3aa: CASSPGQGINTEAFF
CDR3nt: TGTGCCAGCTCTCCTGGACAGGGAATCAACACTGAAGCTTTCTTT

abundance: NA
v_gene: TRBV9
j_gene: TRBJ1-5
d_gene: TRBD1
CDR3aa: CASRDKQGSQPQHF
CDR3nt: TGTGCCAGCAGAGACAAACAGGGGTCTCAGCCCCAGCATTTT

abundance: few
v_gene: TRBV19
j_gene: TRBJ1-1
d_gene: NA
CDR3aa: CARVDREAFF
CDR3nt: TGTGCCAGGGTCGACAGAGAAGCTTTCTTT

abundance: NA
v_gene: TRBV2
j_gene: TRBJ2-2
d_gene: NA
CDR3aa: CASTRDISNTGELFF
CDR3nt: TGTGCCAGCACCCGGGACATCTCGAACACCGGGGAGCTGTTTTTT

abundance: few
v_gene: TRBV28
j_gene: TRBJ1-5
d_gene: NA
CDR3aa: CASSRPTASSNQPQHF
CDR3nt: TGTGCCAGCAGTCGTCCGACAGCATCTAGCAATCAGCCCCAGCATTTT

abundance: few
v_gene: TRBV19
j_gene: TRBJ1-4
d_gene: NA
CDR3aa: CASSTISEELFF
CDR3nt: TGTGCCAGTAGTACAATCTCGGAGGAACTGTTTTTT

abundance: NA
v_gene: TRBV30
j_gene: TRBJ1-2
d_gene: NA
CDR3aa: CAWSVGGANYGYTF
CDR3nt: TGTGCCTGGAGTGTGGGGGGGGCTAACTATGGCTACACCTTC

abundance: NA
v_gene: TRBV28
j_gene: TRBJ2-7
d_gene: TRBD2
CDR3aa: CASSPGLAGEQYF
CDR3nt: TGTGCCAGCAGTCCGGGACTAGCGGGCGAGCAGTACTTC

abundance: NA
v_gene: TRBV30
j_gene: TRBJ2-3
d_gene: NA
CDR3aa: CASDRESTDTQYF
CDR3nt: TGTGCCTCGGACCGGGAAAGCACAGATACGCAGTATTTT

abundance: few
v_gene: TRBV5-1
j_gene: TRBJ2-1
d_gene: TRBD1
CDR3aa: CASSFLTGGPYNEQFF
CDR3nt: TGCGCCAGCAGCTTTTTAACAGGGGGCCCCTACAATGAGCAGTTCTTC

abundance: NA
v_gene: TRBV19
j_gene: TRBJ1-2
d_gene: TRBD1
CDR3aa: CASIPMGQGTNGYTF
CDR3nt: TGTGCCAGTATTCCTATGGGACAGGGGACTAATGGCTACACCTTC

abundance: NA
v_gene: TRBV4-3
j_gene: TRBJ1-4
d_gene: NA
CDR3aa: CASSRQAATNEKLFF
CDR3nt: TGCGCCAGCAGCCGGCAGGCTGCAACTAATGAAAAACTGTTTTTT

abundance: NA
v_gene: TRBV28
j_gene: TRBJ1-1
d_gene: TRBD1
CDR3aa: CASSLSKTGGTEAFF
CDR3nt: TGTGCCAGCAGTTTATCTAAAACAGGGGGCACTGAAGCTTTCTTT

abundance: NA
v_gene: TRBV18
j_gene: TRBJ2-3
d_gene: NA
CDR3aa: CASSTPGADTQYF
CDR3nt: TGTGCCAGCTCAACCCCCGGGGCAGATACGCAGTATTTT

abundance: NA
v_gene: TRBV7-2
j_gene: TRBJ2-1
d_gene: TRBD2
CDR3aa: CASSLGLAGGGEQFF
CDR3nt: TGTGCCAGCAGCTTAGGACTAGCGGGGGGTGGTGAGCAGTTCTTC

abundance: NA
v_gene: TRBV5-4
j_gene: TRBJ2-1
d_gene: TRBD1
CDR3aa: CASSWGIGQGYNEQFF
CDR3nt: TGTGCCAGCAGCTGGGGTATAGGACAGGGGTACAATGAGCAGTTCTTC

abundance: NA
v_gene: TRBV19
j_gene: TRBJ2-7
d_gene: TRBD2
CDR3aa: CASHPSGGGFYEQYF
CDR3nt: TGTGCCAGCCACCCCTCGGGGGGGGGCTTCTACGAGCAGTACTTC

abundance: NA
v_gene: TRBV28
j_gene: TRBJ1-2
d_gene: NA
CDR3aa: CASSLGGGGLSGYTF
CDR3nt: TGTGCCAGCAGTTTAGGGGGCGGTGGGCTTTCGGGCTACACCTTC

abundance: NA
v_gene: TRBV6-5
j_gene: TRBJ2-5
d_gene: NA
CDR3aa: CASSYSRGETQYF
CDR3nt: TGTGCCAGCAGTTACTCCCGGGGAGAGACCCAGTACTTC

abundance: NA
v_gene: TRBV11-3
j_gene: TRBJ2-3
d_gene: NA
CDR3aa: CASSVGSGTDTQYF
CDR3nt: TGTGCCAGCAGCGTTGGTAGCGGCACAGATACGCAGTATTTT

abundance: NA
v_gene: TRBV9
j_gene: TRBJ1-1
d_gene: TRBD1
CDR3aa: CASSVDPGGSNTEAFF
CDR3nt: TGTGCCAGCAGCGTAGATCCAGGGGGCTCGAACACTGAAGCTTTCTTT